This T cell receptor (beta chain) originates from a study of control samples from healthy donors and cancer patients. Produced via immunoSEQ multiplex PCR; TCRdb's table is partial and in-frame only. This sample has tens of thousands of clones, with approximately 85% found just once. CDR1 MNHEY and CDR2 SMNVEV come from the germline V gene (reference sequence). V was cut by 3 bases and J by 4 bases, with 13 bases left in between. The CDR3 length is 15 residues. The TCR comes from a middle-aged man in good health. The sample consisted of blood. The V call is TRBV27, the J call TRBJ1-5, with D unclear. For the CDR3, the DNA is TGTGCCAGCAGTTTTATGGGTATGAAGAATCAGCCCCAGCATTTT. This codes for CASSFMGMKNQPQHF.